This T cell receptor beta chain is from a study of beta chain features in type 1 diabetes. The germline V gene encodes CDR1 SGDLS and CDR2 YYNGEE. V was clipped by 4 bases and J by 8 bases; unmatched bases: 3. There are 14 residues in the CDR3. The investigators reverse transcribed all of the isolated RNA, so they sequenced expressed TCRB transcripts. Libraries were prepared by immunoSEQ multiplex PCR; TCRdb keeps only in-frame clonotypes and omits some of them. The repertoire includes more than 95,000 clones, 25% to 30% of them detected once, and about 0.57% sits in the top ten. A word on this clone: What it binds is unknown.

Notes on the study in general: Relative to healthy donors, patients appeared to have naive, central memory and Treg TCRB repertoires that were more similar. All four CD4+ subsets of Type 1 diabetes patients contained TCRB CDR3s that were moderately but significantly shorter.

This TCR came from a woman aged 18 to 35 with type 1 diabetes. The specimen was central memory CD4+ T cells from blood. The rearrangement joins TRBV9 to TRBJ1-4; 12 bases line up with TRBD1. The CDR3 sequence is CASSRDRGREKLFF. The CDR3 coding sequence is TGTGCCAGCAGCCGGGACAGGGGGCGAGAAAAACTGTTTTTT.